Each of the 10 T cell receptor beta chains below was sequenced from the same sample in a study of early T cells in non-severe SARS-CoV-2 infection. TCRdb recomputed calls from the 5' RACE reads with MiXCR, one row per CDR3 protein. The table shows about 45,000 distinct CDR3 sequences, with under 14% occurring only once. The sequenced sample consisted of whole blood. The receptor set was obtained from an adult who was a healthcare worker with PCR-confirmed SARS-CoV-2 infection or an uninfected control (not recorded which).

The V call is TRBV20-1, the J call TRBJ1-5; 7 nucleotides align to TRBD1. J gave up 6 bases and V 5 bases, and 10 bases lay outside the gene matches. Germline-derived CDR1 and CDR2 are DFQATT and SNEGSKA (reference sequence). The CDR3 extends over 14 amino acids. CDR3 nucleotide sequence: TGCAGTGCTCAGAGTCCAGGGGGTGGTCAGCCCCAGCATTTT. Protein: CSAQSPGGGQPQHF.

This clonotype was seen only once. The rearrangement uses TRBV6-1 and TRBJ2-3; no definite D call. Trimming left V 4 bases short and J 6 bases short, with 8 bases between. Germline CDR1 and CDR2: MNHNS and SASEGT. CDR3 length equals 12 residues. The CDR3 sequence is CASSGNWDTQYF. The CDR3 region has the DNA TGTGCCAGCAGTGGAAACTGGGATACGCAGTATTTT.

This clonotype has a handful of counts. The rearrangement links TRBV11-2 to TRBJ2-2; D gene uncertain. The V end was cut by 0 bases, the J end by 6 bases, with 5 bases between. The CDR3 contains 13 residues. From germline, CDR1 is SGHAT and CDR2 FQNNGV. CDR3 nucleotide sequence: TGTGCCAGCAGCTTAGACTTTTCCGGGGAGCTGTTTTTT. This translates into CASSLDFSGELFF.

This clonotype was seen at least ten times. This sequence joins TRBV7-9 and TRBJ2-7; 8 bases align to TRBD1. Losses at the gene ends were 5 bases for V and 6 bases for J; bases not matched to a gene: 6. Germline assignment: CDR1 SEHNR and CDR2 FQNEAQ (reference sequence). The CDR3 has 13 residues. CDR3: CASSQHTGGEQYF. The CDR3 DNA reads TGTGCCAGCAGCCAGCATACAGGGGGCGAGCAGTACTTC.

This clonotype showed up many times. This chain joins TRBV14 and TRBJ1-2, with D maybe TRBD1 (5 bases). The CDR3 contains 16 residues. Trimming pared 4 bases from V and 6 bases from J, leaving 21 bases between. The germline V gene encodes CDR1 SGHDN and CDR2 FVKESK. The CDR3 DNA is TGTGCCAGCAGCCCCCCGGGAATGGGGCGCCTGAATGGCTACACCTTC. Translating gives CASSPPGMGRLNGYTF.

This clonotype was counted at least ten times. This chain uses TRBV9 with TRBJ2-5, with no clear D. Trimming stripped 0 bases from V and 13 bases from J, with 13 bases between. This CDR3 spans 12 amino acids. Germline loops: CDR1 SGDLS, CDR2 YYNGEE. The CDR3 protein is CASSVVDGSLYF. CDR3 sequence (DNA): TGTGCCAGCAGCGTAGTGGACGGGTCGCTGTACTTC.

In its sample, this clonotype was seen a few times. CDR3 amino acids: CASSVGVNYEQYF. For the CDR3, the DNA is TGTGCCAGCAGCGTCGGGGTAAACTACGAGCAGTACTTC. The rearrangement joins TRBV9 to TRBJ2-7; weak D call: TRBD2 (5 bases). The ends were cut back, 2 bases at V and 3 bases at J, with 9 bases in the middle. Per germline, CDR1 SGDLS and CDR2 YYNGEE. The CDR3 length is 13 residues. Combining the CDR3 with reference TRBV9 and TRBJ2-7 gives the whole variable domain DSGVTQTPKHLITATGQRVTLRCSPRSGDLSVYWYQQSLDQGLQFLIQYYNGEERAKGNILERFSAQQFPDLHSELNLSSLELGDSALYFCASSVGVNYEQYFGPGTRLTVT.

This chain uses TRBV2 with TRBJ2-3; D might be TRBD1 (6 bases). V dropped 3 bases and J dropped 5 bases, with 15 bases sitting between them. The CDR3 is 15 amino acids. CDR1 is SNHLY, CDR2 FYNNEI, per germline. The CDR3 protein is CASSDPRGVEDTQYF. The CDR3 region has the DNA TGTGCCAGCAGTGACCCCAGGGGCGTTGAAGATACGCAGTATTTT. Filled out from reference TRBV2 and TRBJ2-3, the complete variable domain reads EPEVTQTPSHQVTQMGQEVILRCVPISNHLYFYWYRQILGQKVEFLVSFYNNEISEKSEIFDDQFSVERPDGSNFTLKIRSTKLEDSAMYFCASSDPRGVEDTQYFGPGTRLTVL.

This chain uses TRBV7-2 with TRBJ2-2; 10 nucleotides agree with TRBD1. The J segment lost 5 bases and the V segment lost 5 bases, leaving 8 bases of the junction unmatched. CDR3 length: 16 residues. Looked up from germline, CDR1 is SGHTA and CDR2 is FQGNSA. The DNA of the CDR3 is TGTGCCAGCAGCACCCGGGACAGGGGCTGGACCGGGGAGCTGTTTTTT. Translating it yields CASSTRDRGWTGELFF.

As regards this clonotype: A read error may produce the germline difference seen at one junction end. The rearrangement links TRBV7-7 to TRBJ1-6; D may be TRBD1 (5 bases). The length of the CDR3 is 14 residues. Germline V gives CDR1 SSHAT, CDR2 FNYEAQ (reference sequence). This CDR3 reads CASSLDPRGSPPHF. The DNA of the CDR3 is TGTGCCAGCAGCTTAGATCCCCGGGGGTCACCCCCCCACTTT.